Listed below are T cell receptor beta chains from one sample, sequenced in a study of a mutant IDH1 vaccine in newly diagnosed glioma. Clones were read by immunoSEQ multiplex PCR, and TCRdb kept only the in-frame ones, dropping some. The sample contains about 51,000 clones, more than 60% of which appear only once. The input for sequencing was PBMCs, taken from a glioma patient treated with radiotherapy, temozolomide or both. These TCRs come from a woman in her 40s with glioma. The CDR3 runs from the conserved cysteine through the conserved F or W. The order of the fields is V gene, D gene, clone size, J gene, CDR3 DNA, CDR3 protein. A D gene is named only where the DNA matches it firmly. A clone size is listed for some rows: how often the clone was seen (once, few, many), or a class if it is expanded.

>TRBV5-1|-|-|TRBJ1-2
TGCGCCAGCAGCTTGGGCCTCAACGGGGGCTACACCTTC
CASSLGLNGGYTF
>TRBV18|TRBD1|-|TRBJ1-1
TGTGCCAGCTCACCTAACTCCTTCCCCCGAGGACAGGGGAACACTGAAGCTTTCTTT
CASSPNSFPRGQGNTEAFF
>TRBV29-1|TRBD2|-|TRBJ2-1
TGCAGCGTTGAAGATCCCGGGGGGGTAGACCACTACAATGAGCAGTTCTTC
CSVEDPGGVDHYNEQFF
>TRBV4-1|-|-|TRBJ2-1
TGCGCCAGCAGCCAAGTCCCTCGGAGACAGATCGCTTTGGATGAGCAGTTCTTC
CASSQVPRRQIALDEQFF
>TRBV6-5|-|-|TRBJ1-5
TGTGCCAGCAGCTCCTCGGGGTATAGCAATCAGCCCCAGCATTTT
CASSSSGYSNQPQHF
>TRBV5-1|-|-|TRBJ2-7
TGCGCCAGCAGCTTGGGGGTCTCCGCGTACGAGCAGTACTTC
CASSLGVSAYEQYF
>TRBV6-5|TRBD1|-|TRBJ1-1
TGTGCCAGCACCCAGACAGGGGGGAGGAGGACTGAAGCTTTCTTT
CASTQTGGRRTEAFF
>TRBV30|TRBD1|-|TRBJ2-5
TGTGCCTGGAGGGGACCGGGACAGGGGAGACCCCAGTACTTC
CAWRGPGQGRPQYF
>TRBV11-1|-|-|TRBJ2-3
TGTGCCAGCACCCTGGCAGGAGGGGGTCGAGATACGCAGTATTTT
CASTLAGGGRDTQYF
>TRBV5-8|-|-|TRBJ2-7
TGTGCCAGCAGCCCGAGAGCCGTGGGCGAGCAGTACTTC
CASSPRAVGEQYF
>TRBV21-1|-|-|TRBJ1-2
TGTGCCAGCAGCAAAGGGTGGACGCCGCGGGGTGGCTACACCTTC
CASSKGWTPRGGYTF
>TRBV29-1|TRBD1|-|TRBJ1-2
TGCAGCGTAAGGACAGGGGGCAACTATGGCTACACCTTC
CSVRTGGNYGYTF
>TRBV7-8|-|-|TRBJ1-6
TGTGCCAGCAGCGTCAGGGGAGCGCGTCTCACTTCCCCACCCCTCCACTTT
CASSVRGARLTSPPLHF
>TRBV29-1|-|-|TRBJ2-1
TGCAGCGTTGAGTCTCCCCGGCGAGGTGAGCAGTTCTTC
CSVESPRRGEQFF
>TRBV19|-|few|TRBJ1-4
TGTGCCAGTACGAAGAGGGTCGGTGAAAAACTGTTTTTT
CASTKRVGEKLFF
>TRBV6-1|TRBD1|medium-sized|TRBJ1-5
TGTGCCAGCAGTGAAGGGACAGGGGCTCAGCCCCAGCATTTT
CASSEGTGAQPQHF
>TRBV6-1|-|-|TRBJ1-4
TGTGCCAGCAGTGATATTGACGGGACAACTAATGAAAAACTGTTTTTT
CASSDIDGTTNEKLFF